The TCR beta chain under discussion was sequenced for a study of cytomegalovirus exposure and HLA in healthy donors. Study-wide background: Assignment to the Caucasian-associated ancestry cluster applied to over 70% of the approximately 390 genotyped donors. The study's findings and limits: In a later analysis, DRB1 alleles had the most associated TCRs; HLA-C alleles the fewest. For TCR beta chains, V- and J-gene trimming was later linked to a missense DCLRE1C variant.

PCR was performed using 60 Vbeta and 13 Jbeta primers. Profiling relied on immunoSEQ multiplex PCR, and the TCRdb table lists in-frame clones only, not all of them. The table records 130,000 to 150,000 clones, roughly 77% of them present only once. From germline, CDR1 is SGHAT and CDR2 FQDESV (reference sequence). The V end lost 5 bases, the J end lost 4 bases, and 8 bases lay between the germline ends. The CDR3 length is 12 residues. About this clone: Its antigen is unknown.

Sequences were obtained from PBMCs. V is TRBV11-1 and J is TRBJ2-5; D remains ambiguous. The source of this sequence is a female donor in good health and CMV-seronegative. The CDR3 protein is CASSNSGETQYF. CDR3 bases: TGTGCCAGCAGCAACTCAGGAGAGACCCAGTACTTC.